This T cell receptor (beta chain) was obtained from a study of human T cells and chemical hapten exposure (TCRdb year 2021). Describing the broader study: For sensitization, 2% DPC in acetone was applied to an approximately 2 cm by approximately 2 cm area of upper inner arm skin. Blood samples were taken from patients before sensitization (week 0) and at 2, 6 and about 24 weeks after DPC sensitization. In alopecia patients, the study followed how the peripheral blood TCR repertoire changed in vivo over primary and secondary sensitization to diphenylcyclopropenone (DPC), a hapten. Weekly therapeutic DPC doses were additionally applied to the scalp of patients throughout the roughly 25-week study period. Patch testing on the upper back used Finn chambers containing 0.01% DPC, with scoring done after 6 days according to International Contact Dermatitis Research Group standards. Libraries were combined into a pool for sequencing, and differences in TCR yield between samples came mainly from small differences in library volumes within the pool. Both TCR alpha and TCR beta chains were sequenced from each blood RNA sample. The mostly female patient cohort included alopecia areata with under or over 50% scalp involvement, alopecia totalis and alopecia universalis. About 28 alopecia patients gave blood for TCR sequencing at one to four time points (pre-sensitization, 2, 6 and 24 weeks). Study-level results and caveats: Because all patients had alopecia, a presumed autoimmune disease, the immune response of the patients might differ from that of healthy individuals. Expanded TCRs formed significantly more large CDR3 similarity clusters than pre-sensitization or healthy control sets, consistent with antigen-driven responses. The number of PT1 expanded TCRs positively correlated with patch test score, significant at thresholds 8, 16 and 32 but not 4. The number of TCRs above 1 in 1000 frequency did not change with DPC sensitization; there was no evidence of global repertoire structure alterations. Repeated subsampling changed both the strength of the expansion versus patch-test correlation and the threshold at which the correlation became significant.

Notes on this clonotype: Its cognate antigen has yet to be identified. No base quality values were provided; no much bigger clone lies one nucleotide off.

The meaning of the sample's time point label: patch test 2, 6 weeks after DPC sensitization. Explained via the paper, the treatment or condition label denotes: therapeutic diphenylcyclopropenone sensitization with weekly scalp DPC. Total RNA was extracted from unfractionated whole blood collected in Tempus Blood RNA tubes. At every patch-test visit, the blood draw took place before the patch test was put on. Patients were considered eligible if aged 18 to 70, diagnosed with alopecia and deemed suitable for DPC therapy, and patients were excluded if pregnant. Per the germline V gene, SQVTM is the CDR1 and ANQGSEA is the CDR2. From its cysteine to its phenylalanine, the CDR3 spans 14 amino acids. Of the read, only the CDR3 DNA is kept; its 42 bases are in frame from base 1. Germline trimming: 3 bases from V, 1 base from J; junction bases outside gene matches: 5. Library construction relied on RACE. TCRdb names NextSeq 500 as the instrument used. During library preparation, unique molecular identifiers were attached to individual cDNA molecules so that TCRs could be counted in a quantitative, reproducible way. The study's processing was this. A median of about 89,000 TCRs per sample was observed, with a range of about 23,224 to 750,000. The Decombinator software suite was used to annotate the V, J and CDR3 of the TCR reads. To make PS versus PT1 abundance plots, every sample was subsampled to the same number of TCRs (28,000). Expanded TCRs were defined as absent before sensitization and observed at least eight times at the 2-week time point. Starting from the raw public reads, TCRdb applied fastp trimming at Q25, assembled clones with MiXCR and retained in-frame beta chains. Here each entry gathers all rows of one CDR3 protein and keeps the most common genes and DNA. These V and J calls derive from TCRdb rather than the authors' analysis. The sample table records about 42,000 distinct CDR3 sequences; roughly a tenth of these occur just once. Jointly, the top ten make up 11% to 15% of the sample.

This TCR derives from a woman in her thirties with alopecia areata. Some clones in this sample may be carry-over from other donors' samples. The sequenced sample was whole blood, obtained in connection with sensitization to the hapten diphenylcyclopropenone (DPC). This receptor chain uses TRBV29-1 and TRBJ2-7, and 8 bases in between align with TRBD1. The CDR3 here reads CSVETGQDSYEQYF. The DNA sequence is as follows: TGCAGCGTTGAGACGGGACAGGATTCCTACGAGCAGTACTTC.